The rows below give T cell receptor beta chains drawn from one sample of a study of Ad26.COV2.S vaccination and SARS-CoV-2 variants. The protocol was immunoSEQ multiplex PCR, while the TCRdb copy is restricted to in-frame clones and leaves out a portion. The repertoire holds hundreds of thousands of clones, with about 89% as singletons. The specimen comprised peripheral blood, sampled in a trial of Ad26.COV2.S vaccine versus placebo. The receptors originated from a person between 18 and 65 years old who received the Ad26.COV2.S COVID-19 vaccine or a placebo. The CDR3 runs from the conserved cysteine through the conserved F or W.

j_call,cdr3_length,v_call,cdr3_aa
TRBJ1-2,15,TRBV5-1,CASSLVGASGYGYTF
TRBJ2-3,16,TRBV27,CASSPGSGRNDYTQYF
TRBJ1-5,14,TRBV7-2,CASSLAPGGQPQHF
TRBJ1-5,17,TRBV19,CASSMVGGTGLNQPQHF
TRBJ1-6,14,TRBV7-9,CASSLGTANSPLHF
TRBJ2-1,14,TRBV2,CASTRTGRNNEQFF
TRBJ2-3,16,TRBV14,CASKLGTSGTSDTQYF
TRBJ1-2,14,TRBV18,CASSPPSGRYGYTF
TRBJ2-5,17,TRBV3-1/TRBV3-2,CASSQGAGRGQSETQYF
TRBJ2-3,13,TRBV29-1,CSVKRESTDTQYF
TRBJ1-2,13,TRBV14,CASSPRQGSGYTF
TRBJ1-2,12,TRBV21-1,CASGSRQYGYTF
TRBJ2-7,14,TRBV6-5,CASAIGPGRNEQYF
TRBJ1-2,15,TRBV4-1,CASSHRDRAKDGYTF
TRBJ1-3,15,TRBV24-1,CATSDFVAPRNTIYF
TRBJ1-2,13,TRBV9,CASSVEPGNGYTF
TRBJ2-7,14,TRBV14,CASSRISGPYEQYF
TRBJ2-7,15,TRBV5-5,CASSFQTGTTYEQYF
TRBJ2-2,13,TRBV7-9,CASGGRGTGELFF
TRBJ2-3,11,TRBV4-3,CASSQGDTQYF
TRBJ2-2,13,TRBV10-3,CAISAGGTGELFF
TRBJ1-1,13,TRBV6-5,CASSLPQGSEAFF
TRBJ1-5,17,TRBV7-2,CASSLTGVKYSNQPQHF
TRBJ2-7,15,TRBV11-2,CASSFTSGGGVEQYF
TRBJ2-1,15,TRBV19,CASSIPGGAYNEQFF
TRBJ1-6,16,TRBV7-8,CASSHYRDNWNSPLHF
TRBJ1-1,14,TRBV12-5,CASGFQGLGTEAFF
TRBJ2-5,13,TRBV19,CASRPRGTETQYF
TRBJ2-5,15,TRBV18,CASSPPGTFQETQYF
TRBJ1-2,15,TRBV6-2/TRBV6-3,CASSPVGVVVYGYTF
TRBJ1-2,15,TRBV6-1,CASSERDRDNYGYTF